A single sample is the source of the 22 T cell receptor beta chains below, sequenced in a study of shared clonotypes between healthy human individuals. Sequencing used immunoSEQ multiplex PCR; TCRdb keeps in-frame clones, though not all of them. The sample gives 2 million to 2.5 million clones, roughly 94% of which show up once; 0.13% is in the top ten. Sequenced input: naive CD4+ T cells sorted from blood. The subset denotes: CD45RA+ positively selected. The receptors were gathered from a man aged 18 to 30 in good health.

The chain joins TRBV10-3 to TRBJ2-1; TRBD2 agrees at 8 bases. The J segment lost 8 bases and the V segment lost 2 bases, leaving 8 bases of the junction unmatched. There are 15 residues in the CDR3. Germline V gene sequence: CDR1 ENHRY, CDR2 SYGVKD. The CDR3 is CAISETSGSTYEQFF. As DNA, the CDR3 is TGTGCCATCAGTGAGACTAGCGGATCCACATATGAGCAGTTCTTC.

The CDR3: CASSLGTALNTGELFF. The DNA of the CDR3 is TGCGCCAGCAGCTTGGGGACCGCCTTGAACACCGGGGAGCTGTTTTTT. This chain links TRBV5-1 with TRBJ2-2; no clear D. The germline V and J ends were trimmed by 0 bases and 1 base, with 10 bases remaining between them. The germline V gene encodes CDR1 SGHRS and CDR2 YFSETQ. CDR3 length: 16 amino acids.

The chain is built from TRBV2 and TRBJ2-5; 9 bases agree with TRBD1. The ends lost 2 bases at V and 6 bases at J; junction bases unmatched: 7. The CDR3 totals 15 residues. Per the germline V gene, CDR1 is SNHLY and CDR2 is FYNNEI. The CDR3 region has the DNA TGTGCCAGCAGTGAAATAGAGACAGGGGGAAAGACCCAGTACTTC. This codes for CASSEIETGGKTQYF. The full variable domain, rest sourced from reference TRBV2 and TRBJ2-5, is EPEVTQTPSHQVTQMGQEVILRCVPISNHLYFYWYRQILGQKVEFLVSFYNNEISEKSEIFDDQFSVERPDGSNFTLKIRSTKLEDSAMYFCASSEIETGGKTQYFGPGTRLLVL.

The chain links TRBV10-3 to TRBJ2-3, with D unclear. Trimming left V 3 bases short and J 5 bases short, with 9 bases between. The germline CDR1 and CDR2 sequences are ENHRY and SYGVKD. The CDR3 extends over 13 amino acids. CDR3: CAISDHDLDTQYF. In nucleotides, the CDR3 is TGTGCCATCAGTGACCATGACCTAGATACGCAGTATTTT.

CDR3 coding DNA: TGTGCCAGCAGCTTGTTTTTACTAGCGAGTACCTACAATGAGCAGTTCTTC. Translated: CASSLFLLASTYNEQFF. V gene TRBV11-2 combines with J gene TRBJ2-1; TRBD2 aligns across 7 bases. The V gene end was trimmed by 3 bases and the J gene end by 2 bases; junction bases not matched to a gene: 10. Germline V CDR1 and CDR2: SGHAT, FQNNGV. The CDR3 is 17 amino acids.

The gene calls are TRBV7-8 and TRBJ2-5; D unresolved. From germline, CDR1 is SGHVS and CDR2 FQNEAQ. The CDR3 is 15 residues long. V was cut by 4 bases and J by 2 bases, with 14 bases left in between. The CDR3 coding sequence is TGTGCCAGCAGCTGGCCCCAGTGGGGACAAGAGACCCAGTACTTC. Protein product: CASSWPQWGQETQYF.

This clone was seen only once. The sample contains more than one DNA sequence encoding this CDR3. This chain uses TRBV2 with TRBJ2-7, with 7 bases lining up with TRBD1. This CDR3 is 13 amino acids long. The germline gives CDR1 SNHLY, CDR2 FYNNEI. Trimming at V came to 5 bases and at J to 2 bases, leaving 3 bases not matched to a gene. The DNA for the CDR3 is TGTGCCAGCAGTCTGGGACAGACCTACGAGCAGTACTTC. Amino acids: CASSLGQTYEQYF.

This clone was recorded only once. CDR3 in amino acids: CASSFWGKDSYQWGTEAFF. Here the CDR3 DNA reads TGCGCCAGCAGCTTCTGGGGCAAAGACAGTTACCAATGGGGCACTGAAGCTTTCTTT. The V and J genes are TRBV5-1 and TRBJ1-1, with D maybe TRBD1 (5 bases). V gave up 2 bases and J gave up 4 bases, with 27 bases separating them. The CDR3 contains 19 residues. CDR1 SGHRS and CDR2 YFSETQ come from the germline V gene.

This rearrangement joins TRBV19 to TRBJ2-7; D is unresolved. The V gene's germline CDR1 is LNHDA and CDR2 SQIVND (reference sequence). The V gene lost 4 bases and the J gene lost 3 bases, with 13 bases spanning the gap. This CDR3 is 14 amino acids long. This CDR3 reads CASSSIGGDYEQYF. CDR3 nucleotide sequence: TGTGCCAGTAGTAGTATTGGCGGAGACTACGAGCAGTACTTC.

This chain uses TRBV5-6 with TRBJ1-3; TRBD1 might be the D (5 bases). The germline V gene has CDR1 SGHDT and CDR2 YYEEEE. V lost 4 bases, J lost 4 bases, and 15 bases lay in between. The CDR3 consists of 15 residues. CDR3 nucleotide sequence: TGTGCCAGCAGCCCTGACAAGGGGCGAGGAAACACCATATATTTT. It yields the protein CASSPDKGRGNTIYF. Based on the CDR3 plus reference TRBV5-6 and TRBJ1-3, the full variable domain is DAGVTQSPTHLIKTRGQQVTLRCSPKSGHDTVSWYQQALGQGPQFIFQYYEEEERQRGNFPDRFSGHQFPNYSSELNVNALLLGDSALYLCASSPDKGRGNTIYFGEGSWLTVV.

The chain recombines TRBV29-1 with TRBJ2-3, with D possibly called TRBD1 or TRBD2 (5 bases each). With 8 bases removed from V and 11 bases from J, the gap between germline ends came to 20 bases. Germline lookup yields CDR1 SQVTM and CDR2 ANQGSEA. The CDR3 loop spans 12 amino acids. The chain's CDR3 is CSPRDHSSGQYF. In DNA, the CDR3 is TGCAGCCCTCGGGACCATTCATCGGGGCAGTATTTT.

This chain links TRBV6-5 with TRBJ1-6; D remains unclear. V lost 2 bases and J lost 9, with 14 bases in between. Germline lookup yields CDR1 MNHEY and CDR2 SVGAGI. The CDR3 is 15 amino acids. The CDR3 sequence: CASSYGKLPASPLHF. DNA for the CDR3: TGTGCCAGCAGTTACGGGAAACTACCGGCTTCACCCCTCCACTTT.

The V gene is TRBV2, the J gene TRBJ1-6; no reliable D call. CDR3 length equals 15 residues. Germline lookup yields CDR1 SNHLY and CDR2 FYNNEI. Trimming removed 2 bases at V and 9 bases at J, with 14 bases between. The CDR3 DNA reads TGTGCCAGCAGTGAATGGGAAGGAGAGCGTTCACCCCTCCACTTT. It specifies CASSEWEGERSPLHF.

V usage is TRBV4-2 and J usage is TRBJ2-6; D might be TRBD1 (5 bases). The CDR3 extends over 13 amino acids. CDR1 LGHNA and CDR2 YNFKEQ come from the germline V gene. Trimming took 8 bases from V and 3 from J, leaving 8 bases between them. The CDR3 bases are TGTGCCAGCCGGCAGGGTGGGGCCAACGTCCTGACTTTC. Protein: CASRQGGANVLTF.

The chain couples TRBV27 to TRBJ1-5; D is possibly TRBD1 (6 bases). The CDR3 covers 17 residues. Germline V gene data show CDR1 as MNHEY and CDR2 as SMNVEV (reference sequence). The V end lost 1 base, the J end lost 3 bases, and 16 bases lay between the germline ends. This CDR3 is CASSLFPLDSNNQPQHF. DNA for the CDR3: TGTGCCAGCAGTTTATTCCCCTTGGACAGCAACAATCAGCCCCAGCATTTT.

The rearrangement links TRBV5-1 to TRBJ2-2, with 8 bases identical to TRBD2. With 1 base clipped from V and 0 bases from J, the junction kept 8 bases outside the gene matches. CDR1 and CDR2 (germline): SGHRS, YFSETQ. This CDR3 has 18 residues. The chain's CDR3 is CASSLLGGGPTNTGELFF. Here the CDR3 DNA reads TGCGCCAGCAGCTTGCTAGGCGGGGGGCCGACGAACACCGGGGAGCTGTTTTTT.

The chain links TRBV2 to TRBJ2-3; D call uncertain. The germline gives CDR1 SNHLY, CDR2 FYNNEI. The ends were cut back, 6 bases at V and 1 base at J, with 8 bases in the middle. CDR3 length: 13 amino acids. The CDR3 nucleotides are TGTGCCAGCAGGGTGATAGGCACAGATACGCAGTATTTT. Its protein is CASRVIGTDTQYF.

On this clone itself: Other nucleotide sequences in the sample specify the same CDR3. The V and J genes are TRBV18 and TRBJ2-7, with 10 bases matching TRBD1. J lost 2 bases, V lost 3 bases, and 1 base had no gene match. This CDR3 is built from 14 residues. Germline loops: CDR1 KGHSH, CDR2 LQKENI. The CDR3 region is CASSPGTGAYEQYF. CDR3 coding DNA: TGTGCCAGCTCACCGGGGACAGGGGCCTACGAGCAGTACTTC.

On this clone: Other DNA sequences of this sample code for an identical CDR3. The chain couples TRBV4-3 to TRBJ1-4; the D gene is possibly TRBD1 (5 bases). Per germline, CDR1 LGHNA and CDR2 YSLEER. Trimming shortened V by 1 base and J by 5 bases, and 8 bases separated the two germline ends. The CDR3 contains 14 residues. The CDR3 sequence is CASSQGQGNEKLFF. CDR3 bases: TGCGCCAGCAGCCAAGGGCAGGGAAATGAAAAACTGTTTTTT.

V gene TRBV19 combines with J gene TRBJ2-3; TRBD2 matches at 13 bases. This CDR3 is built from 19 residues. Germline lookup yields CDR1 LNHDA and CDR2 SQIVND (reference sequence). V shed 5 bases, J shed 0 bases, and the junction held 11 bases outside the gene matches. CDR3 in DNA: TGTGCCAGTAGTTACCGGTCCGGGACTAGCGGGGCTAGCACAGATACGCAGTATTTT. Translation: CASSYRSGTSGASTDTQYF. The variable domain in full, with the rest retrieved from reference TRBV19 and TRBJ2-3, is DGGITQSPKYLFRKEGQNVTLSCEQNLNHDAMYWYRQDPGQGLRLIYYSQIVNDFQKGDIAEGYSVSREKKESFPLTVTSAQKNPTAFYLCASSYRSGTSGASTDTQYFGPGTRLTVL.

J is TRBJ1-2 and V is TRBV9; D remains ambiguous. Germline V lookup: CDR1 SGDLS, CDR2 YYNGEE. This CDR3 is built from 15 residues. Trimming took 3 bases from V and 5 from J, leaving 17 bases between them. The CDR3 DNA reads TGTGCCAGCAGCGATGCATCCCCCAGGTTATATGGCTACACCTTC. This codes for CASSDASPRLYGYTF. Looking up the rest from reference TRBV9 and TRBJ1-2 gives the full variable domain: DSGVTQTPKHLITATGQRVTLRCSPRSGDLSVYWYQQSLDQGLQFLIQYYNGEERAKGNILERFSAQQFPDLHSELNLSSLELGDSALYFCASSDASPRLYGYTFGSGTRLTVV.

The CDR3 loop reads CASSPPTRNIQYF. CDR3 DNA: TGTGCCAGCAGCCCGCCAACTAGAAACATTCAGTACTTC. This sequence joins TRBV7-2 and TRBJ2-4, with D maybe TRBD2 (5 bases). The CDR3 length is 13 residues. Trimming removed 5 bases at V and 6 bases at J, with 11 bases between. Germline CDR1 SGHTA, CDR2 FQGNSA. Full variable domain (missing parts from reference TRBV7-2 and TRBJ2-4): GAGVSQSPSNKVTEKGKDVELRCDPISGHTALYWYRQSLGQGLEFLIYFQGNSAPDKSGLPSDRFSAERTGGSVSTLTIQRTQQEDSAVYLCASSPPTRNIQYFGAGTRLSVL.